One and the same sample provided the 21 T cell receptor beta chains below, sequenced in a study of graft-versus-host responses after intestinal transplantation. The antigens for these receptors are not known. TCRdb keeps only in-frame clones here, not all; method: immunoSEQ multiplex PCR. The sample records around 120,000 clones, roughly 95% being singletons. The sequencing here drew on unstimulated CD8+ T cells sorted from spleen or lymph node cells, taken before intestinal transplant. These receptor sequences come from a human donor who received an intestinal transplant.

The V and J genes are TRBV4-1 and TRBJ2-1; TRBD2 aligns across 7 bases. With V trimmed by 4 bases and J by 3 bases, 12 bases remained unmatched. The germline V gene encodes CDR1 MGHRA and CDR2 YSYEKL. The CDR3 totals 17 residues. Written as DNA, the CDR3 is TGCGCCAGCAGCCTTCGCGGCGGGGCTAGCGGCTACAATGAGCAGTTCTTC. Translating gives CASSLRGGASGYNEQFF.

V is TRBV9 and J is TRBJ1-3; D gene ambiguous. Trimming took 3 bases from V and 4 from J, leaving 8 bases between them. The CDR3 has 13 residues. Germline loops: CDR1 SGDLS, CDR2 YYNGEE. Written as DNA, the CDR3 is TGTGCCAGCAGCGCCTCCAGAGGAAACACCATATATTTT. Protein product: CASSASRGNTIYF.

The V gene is TRBV2, the J gene TRBJ2-5, with 10 bases fitting TRBD2. Unmatched junction bases numbered 6, after V lost 5 bases and J lost 0 bases. In germline, CDR1 is SNHLY, CDR2 FYNNEI. The CDR3 spans 16 residues. As DNA, the CDR3 is TGTGCCAGCAGTCCAGGACTAGCGGACTACCAAGAGACCCAGTACTTC. The encoded protein is CASSPGLADYQETQYF.

V usage is TRBV4-1 and J usage is TRBJ1-5, with D unclear. This CDR3 has 15 residues. From germline, CDR1 is MGHRA and CDR2 YSYEKL. V lost 0 bases and J 1 base, leaving 7 bases between the germline ends. CDR3 protein: CASSQEGRSNQPQHF. The CDR3, as DNA: TGCGCCAGCAGCCAAGAAGGACGGAGCAATCAGCCCCAGCATTTT.

This chain links TRBV6-6 with TRBJ2-2; weak D call: TRBD1 (6 bases). The V end lost 6 bases, the J end lost 7 bases, and 15 bases lay between the germline ends. The length of the CDR3 is 14 residues. Per germline, CDR1 MNHNY and CDR2 SVGAGI (reference sequence). DNA for the CDR3: TGTGCCAGCAGCTGGGGGCGGTGGATCGGGGAGCTGTTTTTT. Residues: CASSWGRWIGELFF.

The chain couples TRBV14 to TRBJ1-2; TRBD1 matches 10 bases. The length of the CDR3 is 15 residues. The V segment lost 4 bases and the J segment 3 bases; nucleotides outside the gene matches: 5. Germline V lookup: CDR1 SGHDN, CDR2 FVKESK. CDR3 DNA: TGTGCCAGCAGCCTAGACAGGGGGCAACACTATGGCTACACCTTC. It yields the protein CASSLDRGQHYGYTF.

J is TRBJ2-1 and V is TRBV6-1; TRBD1 aligns across 10 bases. The CDR3 is made up of 14 amino acids. Germline V CDR1 and CDR2: MNHNS, SASEGT. Losses at the gene ends were 7 bases for V and 8 bases for J; bases not matched to a gene: 8. The CDR3 protein is CASIRGQGWDEQFF. CDR3 bases: TGTGCCAGCATCCGGGGACAGGGGTGGGATGAGCAGTTCTTC.

This clone was counted a single time. The chain combines TRBV7-6 with TRBJ2-5; D remains unclear. Germline CDR1 SGHVS, CDR2 FNYEAQ. The CDR3 runs 15 residues. Trimming took off 2 bases at V and 1 base at J, with 11 bases between the two ends. The CDR3 sequence: CASSLLALRQETQYF. The CDR3 DNA sequence: TGTGCCAGCAGCTTACTGGCTCTTCGCCAAGAGACCCAGTACTTC.

The DNA of the CDR3 is TGCGCCAGCAGCCAGTACACTAGCGGGGTCTACGAGCAGTACTTC. It translates to CASSQYTSGVYEQYF. The J gene is TRBJ2-7, the V gene TRBV4-1, with TRBD2 matching 10 bases. CDR1 is MGHRA and CDR2 is YSYEKL in the germline V gene. Trimming at V came to 3 bases and at J to 3 bases, leaving 5 bases not matched to a gene. This CDR3 has 15 residues.

This chain links TRBV19 with TRBJ2-1; 10 nucleotides agree with TRBD2. Germline V gives CDR1 LNHDA, CDR2 SQIVND (reference sequence). V lost 5 bases, J lost 9 bases, and 10 bases stayed unmatched. The CDR3 is 15 residues long. DNA for the CDR3: TGTGCCAGTAGTGTCTCTAGCGGGGGACAGGTTGAGCAGTTCTTC. It is translated as CASSVSSGGQVEQFF.

The V call is TRBV11-2, the J call TRBJ2-4; perhaps TRBD2 as D (7 bases). The CDR3 is made up of 18 amino acids. Trimming cost V 5 bases and J 6 bases, with 26 bases left between them. The germline V gene encodes CDR1 SGHAT and CDR2 FQNNGV. The CDR3, as DNA: TGTGCCAGCAGCCTCCGGGGGGACAAGGTCCATCAGGGAAACATTCAGTACTTC. Residues: CASSLRGDKVHQGNIQYF.

The gene calls are TRBV9 and TRBJ2-7; tentatively, D is TRBD2 (6 bases). The CDR3 sequence is 15 residues long. Germline V lookup: CDR1 SGDLS, CDR2 YYNGEE. V lost 1 base to trimming and J lost 5 bases, with 16 bases between them. CDR3 bases: TGTGCCAGCAGCGTACGGGAGAAAGGAGGTGACGAGCAGTACTTC. Its translation is CASSVREKGGDEQYF. Full variable domain (missing parts from reference TRBV9 and TRBJ2-7): DSGVTQTPKHLITATGQRVTLRCSPRSGDLSVYWYQQSLDQGLQFLIQYYNGEERAKGNILERFSAQQFPDLHSELNLSSLELGDSALYFCASSVREKGGDEQYFGPGTRLTVT.

The rearrangement uses TRBV4-3 and TRBJ1-1; D gene uncertain. The V gene's germline CDR1 is LGHNA and CDR2 YSLEER. The CDR3 totals 15 residues. V was shortened by 0 bases and J by 1 base, with 9 bases between the two germline ends. CDR3 nucleotide sequence: TGCGCCAGCAGCCAAGATGACCGACAGAACACTGAAGCTTTCTTT. This gives the protein CASSQDDRQNTEAFF.

J is TRBJ2-1 and V is TRBV27; 9 bases match TRBD1. The CDR3 contains 14 residues. The germline gives CDR1 MNHEY, CDR2 SMNVEV (reference sequence). V was clipped by 2 bases and J by 7 bases; unmatched bases: 3. As DNA, the CDR3 is TGTGCCAGCAGTTTAGGGACAGGGACGAATGAGCAGTTCTTC. It codes for CASSLGTGTNEQFF.

The chain employs TRBV6-1 and TRBJ2-7; 7 bases agree with TRBD1. Trimming cost V 4 bases and J 7 bases; bases outside gene matches: 10. In germline, CDR1 is MNHNS, CDR2 SASEGT. This CDR3 has 14 residues. CDR3 DNA sequence: TGTGCCAGCAGTGTAGGGCAGGGGGAACGAGAGCAGTACTTC. As protein: CASSVGQGEREQYF.

This clone was counted once. The chain is built from TRBV9 and TRBJ1-4; the D gene is possibly TRBD1 (6 bases). Trimming removed 0 bases at V and 8 bases at J, with 14 bases between. The CDR3 consists of 15 residues. The germline gives CDR1 SGDLS, CDR2 YYNGEE. This CDR3 reads CASSVDWGAGEKLFF. The CDR3 region has the DNA TGTGCCAGCAGCGTAGATTGGGGGGCCGGGGAAAAACTGTTTTTT.

The chain recombines TRBV28 with TRBJ1-1, with D possibly TRBD1 on 5 matching bases. Germline V CDR1 and CDR2: MDHEN, SYDVKM. The CDR3 is made up of 13 amino acids. Trimming removed 5 bases from V and 4 bases from J, with 11 bases in between. The CDR3 DNA is TGTGCCAGCAGTCCAGGGCCTACCACTGAAGCTTTCTTT. This sequence encodes CASSPGPTTEAFF.

The chain links TRBV6-6 to TRBJ2-3, with a tentative D call TRBD2 (6 bases). The CDR3 sequence is 15 residues long. Germline loops: CDR1 MNHNY, CDR2 SVGAGI (reference sequence). Trimming took 2 bases from V and 2 from J, leaving 11 bases between them. The CDR3 region has the DNA TGTGCCAGCAGTTACCTTAGCGGATTCACAGATACGCAGTATTTT. It codes for CASSYLSGFTDTQYF.

The V call is TRBV5-4, the J call TRBJ2-7; possibly TRBD1 for D (6 bases). Looked up from germline, CDR1 is SGHNT and CDR2 is YYREEE (reference sequence). The CDR3 runs 16 residues. V was pared by 4 bases and J by 1 base, with 18 bases between. The CDR3 DNA is TGTGCCAGCAGCAACTCCGGTACAGGGCTTTCCTACGAGCAGTACTTC. This encodes CASSNSGTGLSYEQYF.

The chain carries TRBV9 and TRBJ2-7, with 8 bases identical to TRBD2. Germline V lookup: CDR1 SGDLS, CDR2 YYNGEE. The CDR3 has 15 residues. The J segment lost 4 bases and the V segment lost 2 bases, leaving 8 bases of the junction unmatched. For the CDR3, the DNA is TGTGCCAGCAGCGTCGGGGGGGGCGGAGGGTACGAGCAGTACTTC. Protein: CASSVGGGGGYEQYF.

This clone came up a few times. The chain couples TRBV9 to TRBJ1-4; no definite D call. The CDR3 totals 15 residues. Trimming took off 4 bases at V and 5 bases at J, with 15 bases between the two ends. Germline V gives CDR1 SGDLS, CDR2 YYNGEE. CDR3 loop: CASSLTGGSNEKLFF. In DNA form, the CDR3 reads TGTGCCAGCAGCCTAACGGGAGGTTCGAATGAAAAACTGTTTTTT.